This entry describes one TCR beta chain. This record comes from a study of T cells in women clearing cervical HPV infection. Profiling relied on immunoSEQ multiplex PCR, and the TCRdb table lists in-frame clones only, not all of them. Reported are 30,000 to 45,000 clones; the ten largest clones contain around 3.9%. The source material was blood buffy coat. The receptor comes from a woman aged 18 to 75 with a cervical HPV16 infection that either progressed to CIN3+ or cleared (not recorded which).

CDR3 region: CSASGLAGAPGDTQYF. The CDR3 bases that were read are TGCAGTGCTAGTGGACTAGCGGGGGCCCCAGGAGATACG. The chain recombines TRBV20-1 with TRBJ2-3, with 13 bases matching TRBD2. The sequence runs out 3 residues before the end of the CDR3; the remainder is reconstructed from the germline J gene. The V and J ends lost 3 bases and 5 bases, in that order; junction bases with no gene match: 8. In germline, CDR1 is DFQATT, CDR2 SNEGSKA (reference sequence). The CDR3 is 16 amino acids.